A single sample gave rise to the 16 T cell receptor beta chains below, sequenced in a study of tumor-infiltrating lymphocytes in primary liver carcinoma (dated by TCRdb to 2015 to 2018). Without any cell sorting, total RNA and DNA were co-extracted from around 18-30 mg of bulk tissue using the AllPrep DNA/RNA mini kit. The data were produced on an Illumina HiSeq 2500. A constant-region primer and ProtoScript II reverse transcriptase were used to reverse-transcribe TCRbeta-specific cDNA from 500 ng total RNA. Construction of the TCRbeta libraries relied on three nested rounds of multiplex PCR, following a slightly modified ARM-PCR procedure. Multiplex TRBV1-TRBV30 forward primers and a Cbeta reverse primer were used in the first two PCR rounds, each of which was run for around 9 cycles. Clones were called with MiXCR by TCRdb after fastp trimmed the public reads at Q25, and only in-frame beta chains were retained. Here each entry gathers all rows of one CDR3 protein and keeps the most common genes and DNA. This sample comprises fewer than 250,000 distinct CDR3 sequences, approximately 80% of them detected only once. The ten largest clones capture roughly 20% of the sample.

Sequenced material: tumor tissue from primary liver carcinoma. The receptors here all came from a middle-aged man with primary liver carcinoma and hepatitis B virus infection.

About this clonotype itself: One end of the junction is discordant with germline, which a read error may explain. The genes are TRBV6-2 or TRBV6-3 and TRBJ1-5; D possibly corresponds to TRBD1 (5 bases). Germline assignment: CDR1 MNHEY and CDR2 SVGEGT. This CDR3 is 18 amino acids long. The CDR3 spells CASRYSRDGNIRNQPQHF. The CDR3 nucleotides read TGTGCCAGCAGATACTCCCGGGACGGTAATATAAGGAATCAGCCCCAGCATTTT.

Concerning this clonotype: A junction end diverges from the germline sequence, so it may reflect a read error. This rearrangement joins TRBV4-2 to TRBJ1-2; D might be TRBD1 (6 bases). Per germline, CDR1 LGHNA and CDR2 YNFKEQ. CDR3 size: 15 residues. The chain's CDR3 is CANSPRGDLNDDYTF. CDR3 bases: TGTGCCAACAGCCCGAGGGGGGATCTCAACGATGACTACACCTTC.

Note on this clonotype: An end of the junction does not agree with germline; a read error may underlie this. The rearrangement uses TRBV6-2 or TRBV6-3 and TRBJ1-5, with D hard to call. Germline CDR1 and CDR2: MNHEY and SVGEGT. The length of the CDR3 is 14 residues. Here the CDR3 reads CASTLVKEDQPQHF. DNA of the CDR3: TGTGCCAGCACCCTCGTGAAAGAGGATCAACCCCAGCATTTT.

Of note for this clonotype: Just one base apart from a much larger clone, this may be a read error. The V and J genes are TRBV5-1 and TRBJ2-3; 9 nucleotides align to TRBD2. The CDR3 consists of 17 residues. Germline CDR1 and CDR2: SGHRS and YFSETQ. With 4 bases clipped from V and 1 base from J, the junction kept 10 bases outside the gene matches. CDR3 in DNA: TGCGCCAGCAGCCCTCTGAGGACTAGCGACTGCACAGATACGCAGTATTTT. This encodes CASSPLRTSDCTDTQYF.

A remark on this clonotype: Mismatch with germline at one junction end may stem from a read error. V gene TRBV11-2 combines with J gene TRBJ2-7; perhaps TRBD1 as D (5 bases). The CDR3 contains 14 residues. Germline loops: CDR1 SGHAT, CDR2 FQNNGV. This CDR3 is CASSSNRNSHEQYF. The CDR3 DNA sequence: TGTGCCAGCAGCTCTAACAGGAATTCCCACGAGCAGTACTTT. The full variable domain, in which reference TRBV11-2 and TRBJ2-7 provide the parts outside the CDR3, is EAGVAQSPRYKIIEKRQSVAFWCNPISGHATLYWYQQILGQGPKLLIQFQNNGVVDDSQLPKDRFSAERLKGVDSTLKIQPAKLEDSAVYLCASSSNRNSHEQYFGPGTRLTVT.

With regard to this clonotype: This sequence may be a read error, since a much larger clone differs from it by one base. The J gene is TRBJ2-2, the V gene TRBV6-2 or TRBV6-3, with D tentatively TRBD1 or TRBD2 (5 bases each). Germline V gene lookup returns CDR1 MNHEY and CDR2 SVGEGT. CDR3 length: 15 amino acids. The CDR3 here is CASIPGTLNIGELFF. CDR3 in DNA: TGTGCCAGCATTCCTGGGACGTTAAACATCGGGGAGCTGTTTTTT.

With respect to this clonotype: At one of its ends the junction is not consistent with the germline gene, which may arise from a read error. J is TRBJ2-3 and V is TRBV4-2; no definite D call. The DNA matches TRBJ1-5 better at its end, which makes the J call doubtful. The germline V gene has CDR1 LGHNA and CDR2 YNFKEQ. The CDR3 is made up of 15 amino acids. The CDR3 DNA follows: TGTGCCGGCAGCCTTGAGGAGGGAGGAGGAGATACGCAGCATTTT. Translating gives CAGSLEEGGGDTQHF.

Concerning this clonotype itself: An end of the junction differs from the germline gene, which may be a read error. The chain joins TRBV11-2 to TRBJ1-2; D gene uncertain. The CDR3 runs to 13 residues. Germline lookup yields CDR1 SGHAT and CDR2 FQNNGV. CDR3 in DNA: TGTCCCAGCAGCTTAGATGGAAACTATGACTACACTTTC. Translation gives CPSSLDGNYDYTF.

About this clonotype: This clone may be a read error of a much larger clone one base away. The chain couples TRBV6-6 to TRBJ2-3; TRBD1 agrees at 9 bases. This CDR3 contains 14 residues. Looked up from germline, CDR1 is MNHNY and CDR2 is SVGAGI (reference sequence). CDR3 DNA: TGTGCCAGCAGTCGGGACAGGGAAGCAGATACGCGGTATTTT. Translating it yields CASSRDREADTRYF.

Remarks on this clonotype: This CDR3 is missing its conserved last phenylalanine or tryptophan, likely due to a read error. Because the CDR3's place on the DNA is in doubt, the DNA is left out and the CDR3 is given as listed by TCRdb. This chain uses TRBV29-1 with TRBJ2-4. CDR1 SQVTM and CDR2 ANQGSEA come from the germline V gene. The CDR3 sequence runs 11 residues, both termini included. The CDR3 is CSVNKGNIQYL.

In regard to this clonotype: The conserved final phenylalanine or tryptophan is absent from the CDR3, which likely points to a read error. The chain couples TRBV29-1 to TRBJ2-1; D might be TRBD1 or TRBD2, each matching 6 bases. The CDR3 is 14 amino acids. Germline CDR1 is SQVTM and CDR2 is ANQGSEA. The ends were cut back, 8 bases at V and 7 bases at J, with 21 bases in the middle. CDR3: CSTQAWGAINEQFL. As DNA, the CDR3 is TGCAGCACCCAAGCATGGGGGGCTATAAATGAGCAGTTCTTA.

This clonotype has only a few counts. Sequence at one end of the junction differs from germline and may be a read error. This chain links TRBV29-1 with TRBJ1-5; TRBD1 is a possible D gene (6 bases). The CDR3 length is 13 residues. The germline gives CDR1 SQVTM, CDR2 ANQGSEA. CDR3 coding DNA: TGCAGCGTTGTCGGACAGATCAATCATCCTCAGCAATTT. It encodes CSVVGQINHPQQF.

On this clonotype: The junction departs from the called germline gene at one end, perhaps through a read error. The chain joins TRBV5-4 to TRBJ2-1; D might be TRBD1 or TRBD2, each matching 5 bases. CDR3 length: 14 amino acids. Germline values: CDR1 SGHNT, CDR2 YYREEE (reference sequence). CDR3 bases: TGTGCCAGCAGACCCTCTGGGACCTACAATGAGGAGTTCTTC. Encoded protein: CASRPSGTYNEEFF.

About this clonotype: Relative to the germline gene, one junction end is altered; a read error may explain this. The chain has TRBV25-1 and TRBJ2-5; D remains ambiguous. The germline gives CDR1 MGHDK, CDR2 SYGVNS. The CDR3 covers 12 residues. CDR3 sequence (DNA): TGTGCTAGCAGTGGTGGGCGGCAGACCCAGTACTTC. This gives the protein CASSGGRQTQYF.

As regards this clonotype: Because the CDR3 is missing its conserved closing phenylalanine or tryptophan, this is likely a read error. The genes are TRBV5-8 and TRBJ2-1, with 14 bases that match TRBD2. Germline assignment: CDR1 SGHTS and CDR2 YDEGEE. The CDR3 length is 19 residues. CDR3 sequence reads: CASSTVGLAGGGYYNKQFY. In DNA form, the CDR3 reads TGTGCCAGCAGCACGGTCGGACTAGCGGGAGGAGGGTACTACAATAAGCAGTTCTAC.

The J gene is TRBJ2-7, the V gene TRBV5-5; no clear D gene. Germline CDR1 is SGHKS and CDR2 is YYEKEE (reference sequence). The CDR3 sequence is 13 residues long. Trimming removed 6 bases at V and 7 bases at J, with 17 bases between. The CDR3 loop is CASNFGRRYEQYF. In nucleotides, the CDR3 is TGTGCCAGCAACTTTGGCAGAAGATATGAGCAGTACTTC.